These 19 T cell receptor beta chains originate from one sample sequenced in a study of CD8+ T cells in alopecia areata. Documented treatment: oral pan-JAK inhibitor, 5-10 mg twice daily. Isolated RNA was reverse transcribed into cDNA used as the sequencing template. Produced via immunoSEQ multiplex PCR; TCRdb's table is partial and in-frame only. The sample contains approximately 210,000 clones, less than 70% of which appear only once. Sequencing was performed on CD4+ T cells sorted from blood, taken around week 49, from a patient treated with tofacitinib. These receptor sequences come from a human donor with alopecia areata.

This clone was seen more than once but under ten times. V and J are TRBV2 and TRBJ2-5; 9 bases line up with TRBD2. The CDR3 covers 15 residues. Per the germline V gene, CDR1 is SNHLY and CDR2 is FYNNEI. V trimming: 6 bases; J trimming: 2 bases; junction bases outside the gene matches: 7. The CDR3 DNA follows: TGTGCCAGCAGATACAGCGGGGGGACTCAAGAGACCCAGTACTTC. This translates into CASRYSGGTQETQYF.

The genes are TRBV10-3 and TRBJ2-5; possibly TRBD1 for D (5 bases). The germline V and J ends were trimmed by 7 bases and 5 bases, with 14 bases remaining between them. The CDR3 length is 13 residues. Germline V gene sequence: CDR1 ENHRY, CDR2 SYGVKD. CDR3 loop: CAINQGAGETQYF. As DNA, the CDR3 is TGTGCCATCAACCAGGGCGCAGGGGAGACCCAGTACTTC.

The CDR3 sequence: CATTERGSLNYGYTF. CDR3 bases: TGTGCCACCACAGAGAGGGGGTCCCTTAACTATGGCTACACCTTC. This chain connects TRBV6-5 to TRBJ1-2, with a possible D match to TRBD1 (6 bases). CDR3 length equals 15 residues. Looked up from germline, CDR1 is MNHEY and CDR2 is SVGAGI. V was clipped by 10 bases and J by 1 base, with 19 bases between them.

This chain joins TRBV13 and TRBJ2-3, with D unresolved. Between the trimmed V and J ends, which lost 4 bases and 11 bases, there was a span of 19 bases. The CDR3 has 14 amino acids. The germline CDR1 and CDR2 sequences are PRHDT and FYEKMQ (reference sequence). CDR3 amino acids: CASSSNVAHRGQYF. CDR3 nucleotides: TGTGCCAGCAGCTCAAATGTGGCCCATCGCGGGCAGTATTTT.

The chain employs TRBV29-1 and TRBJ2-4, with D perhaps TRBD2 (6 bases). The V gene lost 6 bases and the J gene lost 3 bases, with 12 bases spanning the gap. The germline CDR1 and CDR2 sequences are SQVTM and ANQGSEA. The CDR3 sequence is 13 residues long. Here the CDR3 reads CSVIQTSKNIQYF. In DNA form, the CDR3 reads TGCAGCGTCATACAGACTAGCAAAAACATTCAGTACTTC.

The CDR3 loop reads CASSPGGRGYTF. CDR3 nucleotide sequence: TGTGCCAGCAGCCCAGGGGGCAGAGGCTACACCTTC. J is TRBJ1-2 and V is TRBV7-9; 8 bases match TRBD1. Losses at the gene ends were 5 bases for V and 8 bases for J; bases not matched to a gene: 4. Germline V gene lookup returns CDR1 SEHNR and CDR2 FQNEAQ (reference sequence). The CDR3 is 12 residues long.

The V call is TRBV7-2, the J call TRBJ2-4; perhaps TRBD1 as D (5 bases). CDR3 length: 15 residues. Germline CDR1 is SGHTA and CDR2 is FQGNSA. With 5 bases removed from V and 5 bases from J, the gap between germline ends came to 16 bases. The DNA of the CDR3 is TGTGCCAGCAGCACAGACTTCAGGGCCCAAAACATTCAGTACTTC. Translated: CASSTDFRAQNIQYF.

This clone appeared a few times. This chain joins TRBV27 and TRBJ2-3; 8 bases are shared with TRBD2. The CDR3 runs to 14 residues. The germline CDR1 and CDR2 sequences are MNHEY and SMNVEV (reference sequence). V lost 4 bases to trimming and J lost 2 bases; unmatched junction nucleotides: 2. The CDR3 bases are TGTGCCAGCAGTTCGACTAGCGTCACAGATACGCAGTATTTT. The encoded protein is CASSSTSVTDTQYF.

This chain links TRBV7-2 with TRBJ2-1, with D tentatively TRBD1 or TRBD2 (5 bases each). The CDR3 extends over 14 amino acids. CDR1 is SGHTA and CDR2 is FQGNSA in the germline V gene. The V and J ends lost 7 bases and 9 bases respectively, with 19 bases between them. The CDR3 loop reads CASKLGTSNLEQFF. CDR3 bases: TGTGCCAGCAAACTAGGGACGAGTAATCTTGAGCAGTTCTTC. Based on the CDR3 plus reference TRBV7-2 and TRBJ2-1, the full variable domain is GAGVSQSPSNKVTEKGKDVELRCDPISGHTALYWYRQSLGQGLEFLIYFQGNSAPDKSGLPSDRFSAERTGGSVSTLTIQRTQQEDSAVYLCASKLGTSNLEQFFGPGTRLTVL.

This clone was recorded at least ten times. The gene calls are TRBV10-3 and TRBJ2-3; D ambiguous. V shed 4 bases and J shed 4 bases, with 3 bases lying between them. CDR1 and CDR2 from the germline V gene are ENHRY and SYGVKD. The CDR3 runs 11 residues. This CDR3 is CAISGPDTQYF. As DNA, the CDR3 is TGTGCCATCAGTGGACCAGATACGCAGTATTTT.

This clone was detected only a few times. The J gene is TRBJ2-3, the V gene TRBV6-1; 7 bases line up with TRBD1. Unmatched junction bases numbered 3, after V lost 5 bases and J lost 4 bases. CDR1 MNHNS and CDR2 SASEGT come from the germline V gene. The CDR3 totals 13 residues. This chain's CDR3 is CASSRQGPDTQYF. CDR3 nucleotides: TGTGCCAGCAGTCGACAGGGCCCAGATACGCAGTATTTT.

CDR3 in amino acids: CASSRGTGLRETQYF. The CDR3 DNA is TGTGCCAGCAGCCGGGGGACAGGACTTCGGGAGACCCAGTACTTC. The chain employs TRBV7-7 and TRBJ2-5, with TRBD1 matching over 8 bases. CDR1 is SSHAT, CDR2 FNYEAQ, per germline (reference sequence). This CDR3 is 15 amino acids long. V shed 5 bases and J 5 bases; nucleotides not matched to a gene: 10.

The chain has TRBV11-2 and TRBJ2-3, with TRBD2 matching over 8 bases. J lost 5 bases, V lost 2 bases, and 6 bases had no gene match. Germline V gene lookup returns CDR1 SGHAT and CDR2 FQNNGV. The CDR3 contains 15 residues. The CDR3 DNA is TGTGCCAGCAGCTTAAACCGCGCGGGGGGAGATACGCAGTATTTT. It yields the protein CASSLNRAGGDTQYF.

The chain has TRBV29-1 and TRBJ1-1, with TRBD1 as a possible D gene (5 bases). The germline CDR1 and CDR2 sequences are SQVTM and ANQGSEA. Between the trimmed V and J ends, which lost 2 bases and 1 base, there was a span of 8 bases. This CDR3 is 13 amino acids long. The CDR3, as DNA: TGCAGCGTTGAATGGGGGGGGAACACTGAAGCTTTCTTT. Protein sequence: CSVEWGGNTEAFF.

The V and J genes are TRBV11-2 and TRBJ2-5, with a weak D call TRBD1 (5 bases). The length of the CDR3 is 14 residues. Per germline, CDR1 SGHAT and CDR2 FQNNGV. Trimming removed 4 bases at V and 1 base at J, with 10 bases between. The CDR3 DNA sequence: TGTGCCAGCAGCTCTCGACAGCTCCAAGAGACCCAGTACTTC. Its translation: CASSSRQLQETQYF.

The CDR3 sequence: CASSSLSGGAREQYF. DNA of the CDR3: TGTGCCAGCAGCTCCCTGAGCGGGGGGGCGCGCGAGCAGTACTTC. The V gene is TRBV7-2, the J gene TRBJ2-7; TRBD2 matches 10 bases. CDR1 and CDR2 (germline): SGHTA, FQGNSA. J was trimmed by 6 bases and V by 4 bases; bases with no gene match: 9. This CDR3 contains 15 residues.

The CDR3 spells CASSPRQGWGAEAFF. CDR3 sequence (DNA): TGTGCCAGCAGCCCCCGACAGGGGTGGGGTGCTGAAGCTTTCTTT. The genes are TRBV11-2 and TRBJ1-1; 8 nucleotides match TRBD1. Germline V gives CDR1 SGHAT, CDR2 FQNNGV. There are 15 residues in the CDR3. V lost 5 bases and J lost 6; bases outside the gene matches: 11.

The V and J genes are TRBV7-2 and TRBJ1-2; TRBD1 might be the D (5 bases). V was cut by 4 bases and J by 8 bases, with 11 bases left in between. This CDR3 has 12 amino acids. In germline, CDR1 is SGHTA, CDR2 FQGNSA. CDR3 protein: CASSSGLGGYTF. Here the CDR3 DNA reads TGTGCCAGCAGCTCGGGACTGGGCGGCTACACCTTC.

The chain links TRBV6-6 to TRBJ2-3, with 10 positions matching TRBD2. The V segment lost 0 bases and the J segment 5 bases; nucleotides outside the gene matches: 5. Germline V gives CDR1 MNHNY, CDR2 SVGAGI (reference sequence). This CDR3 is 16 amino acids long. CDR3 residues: CASSYSPSGGGDTQYF. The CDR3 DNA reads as TGTGCCAGCAGTTACTCGCCTAGCGGGGGAGGAGATACGCAGTATTTT.